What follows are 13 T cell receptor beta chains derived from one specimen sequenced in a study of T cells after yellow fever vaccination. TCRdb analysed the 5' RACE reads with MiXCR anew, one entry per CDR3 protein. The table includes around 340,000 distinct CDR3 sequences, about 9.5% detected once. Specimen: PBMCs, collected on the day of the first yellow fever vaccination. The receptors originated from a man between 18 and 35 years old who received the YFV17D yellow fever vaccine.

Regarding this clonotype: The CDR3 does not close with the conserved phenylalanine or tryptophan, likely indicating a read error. The CDR3 loop reads CSARVAGGLVDTQYI. CDR3 DNA sequence: TGCAGTGCTAGAGTAGCGGGGGGGCTGGTAGATACGCAGTATATT. This chain uses TRBV20-1 with TRBJ2-3, with 11 bases matching TRBD2. CDR1 and CDR2 (germline): DFQATT, SNEGSKA (reference sequence). The CDR3 consists of 15 residues. Trimming removed 1 base from V and 5 bases from J; junction bases left unmatched: 5.

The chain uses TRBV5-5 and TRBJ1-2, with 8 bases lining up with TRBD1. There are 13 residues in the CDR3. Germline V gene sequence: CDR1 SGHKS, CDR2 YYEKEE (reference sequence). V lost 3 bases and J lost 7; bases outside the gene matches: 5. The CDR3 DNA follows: TGTGCCAGCAGCTCTCAGGGGGCTGGTGGCTACACCTTC. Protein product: CASSSQGAGGYTF.

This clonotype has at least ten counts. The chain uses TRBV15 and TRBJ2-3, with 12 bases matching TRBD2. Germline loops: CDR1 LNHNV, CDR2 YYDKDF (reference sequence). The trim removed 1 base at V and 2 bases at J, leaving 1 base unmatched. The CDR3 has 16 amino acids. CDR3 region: CATSRGTSGNTDTQYF. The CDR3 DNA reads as TGTGCCACCAGCAGAGGGACTAGCGGGAACACAGATACGCAGTATTTT.

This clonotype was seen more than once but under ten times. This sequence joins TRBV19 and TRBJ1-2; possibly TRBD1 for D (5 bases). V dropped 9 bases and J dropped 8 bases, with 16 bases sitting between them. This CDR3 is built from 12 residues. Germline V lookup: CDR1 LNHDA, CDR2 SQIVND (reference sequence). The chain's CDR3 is CASVGGKKGYTF. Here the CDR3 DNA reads TGTGCCAGCGTGGGGGGTAAGAAGGGCTACACCTTC.

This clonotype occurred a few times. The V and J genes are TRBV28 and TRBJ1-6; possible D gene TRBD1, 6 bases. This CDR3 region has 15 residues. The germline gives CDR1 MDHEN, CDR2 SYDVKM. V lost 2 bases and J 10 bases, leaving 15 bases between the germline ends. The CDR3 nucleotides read TGTGCCAGCAGTTTAATGTCAGGGGCCTACTCACCCCTCCACTTT. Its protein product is CASSLMSGAYSPLHF.

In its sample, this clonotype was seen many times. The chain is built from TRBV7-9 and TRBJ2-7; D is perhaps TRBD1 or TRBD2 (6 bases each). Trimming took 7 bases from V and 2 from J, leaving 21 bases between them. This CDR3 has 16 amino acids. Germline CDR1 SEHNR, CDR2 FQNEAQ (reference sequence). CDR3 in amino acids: CASTLGGRTGPYEQYF. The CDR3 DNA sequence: TGTGCCAGCACCCTAGGGGGGCGCACAGGACCCTACGAGCAGTACTTC.

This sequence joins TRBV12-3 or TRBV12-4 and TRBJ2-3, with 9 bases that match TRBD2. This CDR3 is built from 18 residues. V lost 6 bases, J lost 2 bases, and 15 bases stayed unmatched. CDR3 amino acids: CASSARRGAGGTTDTQYF. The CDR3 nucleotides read TGTGCCAGCAGCGCCCGGAGGGGAGCGGGGGGCACCACAGATACGCAGTATTTT.

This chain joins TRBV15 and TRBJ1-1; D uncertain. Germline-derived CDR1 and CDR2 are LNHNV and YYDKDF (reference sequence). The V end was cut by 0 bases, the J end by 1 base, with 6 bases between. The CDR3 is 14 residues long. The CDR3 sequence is CATSRESGNTEAFF. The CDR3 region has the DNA TGTGCCACCAGCAGAGAATCAGGGAACACTGAAGCTTTCTTT. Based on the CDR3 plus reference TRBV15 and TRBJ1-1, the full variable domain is DAMVIQNPRYQVTQFGKPVTLSCSQTLNHNVMYWYQQKSSQAPKLLFHYYDKDFNNEADTPDNFQSRRPNTSFCFLDIRSPGLGDTAMYLCATSRESGNTEAFFGQGTRLTVV.

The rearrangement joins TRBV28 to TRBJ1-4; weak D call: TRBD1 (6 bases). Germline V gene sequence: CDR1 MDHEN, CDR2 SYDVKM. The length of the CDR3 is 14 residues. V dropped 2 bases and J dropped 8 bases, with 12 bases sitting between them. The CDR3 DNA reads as TGTGCCAGCAGTTTAGGACAGATCAGGGAAAAACTGTTTTTT. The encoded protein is CASSLGQIREKLFF. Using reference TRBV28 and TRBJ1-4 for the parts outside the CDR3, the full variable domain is DVKVTQSSRYLVKRTGEKVFLECVQDMDHENMFWYRQDPGLGLRLIYFSYDVKMKEKGDIPEGYSVSREKKERFSLILESASTNQTSMYLCASSLGQIREKLFFGSGTQLSVL.

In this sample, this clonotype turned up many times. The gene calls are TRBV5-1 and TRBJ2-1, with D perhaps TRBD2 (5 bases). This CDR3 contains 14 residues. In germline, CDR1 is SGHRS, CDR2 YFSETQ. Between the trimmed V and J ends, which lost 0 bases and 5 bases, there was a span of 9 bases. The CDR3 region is CASSLGEPNNEQFF. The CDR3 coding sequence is TGCGCCAGCAGCTTGGGGGAGCCAAACAATGAGCAGTTCTTC.

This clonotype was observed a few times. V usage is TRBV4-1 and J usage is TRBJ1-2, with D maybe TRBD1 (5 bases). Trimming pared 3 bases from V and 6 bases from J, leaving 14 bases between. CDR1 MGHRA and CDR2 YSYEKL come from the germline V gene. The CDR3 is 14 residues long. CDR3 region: CASSQGPGRDGYTF. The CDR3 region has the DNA TGCGCCAGCAGCCAGGGTCCGGGGCGAGATGGCTACACCTTC.

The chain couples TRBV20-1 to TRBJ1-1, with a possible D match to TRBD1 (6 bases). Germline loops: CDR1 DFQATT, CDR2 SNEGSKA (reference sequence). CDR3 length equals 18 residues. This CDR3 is CAQSSGGQGEWLLTEAFF. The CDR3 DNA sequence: TGCGCCCAATCATCCGGGGGCCAGGGAGAGTGGTTGCTCACTGAAGCTTTCTTT.

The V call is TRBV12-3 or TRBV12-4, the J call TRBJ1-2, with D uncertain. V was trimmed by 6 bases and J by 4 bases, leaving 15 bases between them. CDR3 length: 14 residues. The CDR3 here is CASRPEGWSYGYTF. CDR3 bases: TGTGCCAGCAGGCCCGAGGGTTGGAGCTATGGCTACACCTTC.